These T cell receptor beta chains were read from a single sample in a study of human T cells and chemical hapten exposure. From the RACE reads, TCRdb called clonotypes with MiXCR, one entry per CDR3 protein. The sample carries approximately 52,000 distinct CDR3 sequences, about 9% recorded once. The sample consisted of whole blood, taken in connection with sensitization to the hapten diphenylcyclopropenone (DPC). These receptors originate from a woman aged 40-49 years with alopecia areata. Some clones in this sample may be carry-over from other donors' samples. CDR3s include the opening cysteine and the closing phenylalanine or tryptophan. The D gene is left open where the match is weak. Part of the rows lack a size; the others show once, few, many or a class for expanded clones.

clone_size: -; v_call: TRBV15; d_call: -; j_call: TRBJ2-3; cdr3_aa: CATSRDRRLRTDTQYF; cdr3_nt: TGTGCCACCAGCAGAGATCGTAGGCTCCGCACAGATACGCAGTATTTT
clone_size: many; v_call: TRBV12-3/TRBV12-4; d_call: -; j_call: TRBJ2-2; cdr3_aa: CASSSSDVVNTGELFF; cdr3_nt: TGTGCCAGCAGTTCATCGGACGTAGTGAACACCGGGGAGCTGTTTTTT
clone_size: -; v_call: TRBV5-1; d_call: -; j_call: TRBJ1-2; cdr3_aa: CASSMDGYGYTF; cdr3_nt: TGCGCCAGCAGCATGGACGGCTATGGCTACACCTTC
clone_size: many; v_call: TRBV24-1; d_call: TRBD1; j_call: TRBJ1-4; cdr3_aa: CATSDKGQGGEKLFF; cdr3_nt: TGTGCCACCAGTGACAAGGGACAGGGGGGTGAAAAACTGTTTTTT
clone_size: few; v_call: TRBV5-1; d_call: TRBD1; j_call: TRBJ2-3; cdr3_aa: CASSGQVKDTQYF; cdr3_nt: TGCGCCAGCTCTGGACAGGTTAAAGATACGCAGTATTTT
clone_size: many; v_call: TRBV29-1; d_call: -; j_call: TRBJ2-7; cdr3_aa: CSVERDYEQYF; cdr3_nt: TGCAGCGTTGAAAGGGACTACGAGCAGTACTTC
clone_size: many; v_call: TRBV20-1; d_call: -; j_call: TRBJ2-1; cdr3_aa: CSAGGAGNEQFF; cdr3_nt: TGCAGTGCTGGGGGGGCCGGCAATGAGCAGTTCTTC
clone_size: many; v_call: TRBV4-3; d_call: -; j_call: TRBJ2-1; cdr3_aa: CASSQGRDYNEQFF; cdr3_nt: TGCGCCAGCAGCCAAGGCAGGGACTACAATGAGCAGTTCTTC
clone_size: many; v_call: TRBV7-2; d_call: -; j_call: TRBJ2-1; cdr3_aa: CASSLLRYEQFF; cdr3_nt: TGTGCCAGCAGCTTACTCAGGTATGAGCAGTTCTTC
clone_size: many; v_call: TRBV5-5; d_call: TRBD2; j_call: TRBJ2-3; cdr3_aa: CASSLRLAGGFNSDTQYF; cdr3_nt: TGTGCCAGCAGCTTGAGACTAGCGGGGGGATTCAACTCAGATACGCAGTATTTT
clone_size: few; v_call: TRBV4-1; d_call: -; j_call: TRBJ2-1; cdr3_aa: CASSQVIGDEQFF; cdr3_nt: TGCGCCAGCAGCCAAGTCATTGGGGATGAGCAGTTCTTC
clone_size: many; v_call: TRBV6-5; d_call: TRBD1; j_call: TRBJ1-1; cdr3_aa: CASSYRDRTEAFF; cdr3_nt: TGTGCCAGCAGTTACCGGGACAGGACCGAAGCTTTCTTT
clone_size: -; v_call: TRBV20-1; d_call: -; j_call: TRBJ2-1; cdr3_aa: CSARDLEGLYNEQFF; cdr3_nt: TGCAGTGCTAGAGATCTTGAGGGTCTCTACAATGAGCAGTTCTTC
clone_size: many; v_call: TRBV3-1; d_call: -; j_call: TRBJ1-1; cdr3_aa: CASSQQGLTEAFF; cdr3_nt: TGTGCCAGCAGCCAGCAGGGGTTAACTGAAGCTTTCTTT
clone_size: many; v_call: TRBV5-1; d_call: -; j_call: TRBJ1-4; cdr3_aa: CASSSSGTTNEKLFF; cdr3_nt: TGCGCCAGCAGCTCCTCCGGGACAACTAATGAAAAACTGTTTTTT
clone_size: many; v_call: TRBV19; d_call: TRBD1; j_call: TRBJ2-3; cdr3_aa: CASSPDRAPSTDTQYF; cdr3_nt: TGTGCCAGTAGTCCCGACAGGGCCCCTAGCACAGATACGCAGTATTTT
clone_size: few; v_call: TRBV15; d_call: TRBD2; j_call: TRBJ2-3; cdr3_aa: CATSRRTSGVTDTQYF; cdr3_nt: TGTGCCACCAGCCGTCGGACTAGCGGGGTCACAGATACGCAGTATTTT
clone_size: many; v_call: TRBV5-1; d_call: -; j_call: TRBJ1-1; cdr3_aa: CASRDPLRDTEAFF; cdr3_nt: TGCGCCAGCAGGGATCCACTTCGGGACACTGAAGCTTTCTTT
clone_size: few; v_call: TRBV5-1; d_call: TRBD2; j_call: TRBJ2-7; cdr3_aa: CASSLRLAGNYEQYF; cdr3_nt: TGCGCCAGCAGCTTGCGGCTAGCGGGAAACTACGAGCAGTACTTC
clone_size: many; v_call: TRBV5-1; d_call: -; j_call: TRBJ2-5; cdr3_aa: CASRSSLDQETQYF; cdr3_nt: TGCGCCAGCAGATCTAGCCTAGACCAAGAGACCCAGTACTTC
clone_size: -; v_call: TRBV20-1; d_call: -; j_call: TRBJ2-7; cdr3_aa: CSARVSGANEQYF; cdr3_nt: TGCAGTGCTAGAGTATCGGGGGCCAACGAGCAGTACTTC
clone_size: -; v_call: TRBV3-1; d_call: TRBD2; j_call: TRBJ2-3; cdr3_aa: CASSPYPLAGGDTDTQYF; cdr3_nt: TGTGCCAGCAGCCCGTACCCGCTAGCGGGGGGGGACACAGATACGCAGTATTTT
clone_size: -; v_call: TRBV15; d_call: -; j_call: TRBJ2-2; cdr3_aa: CATSTGEATGELFF; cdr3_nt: TGTGCCACCAGCACCGGGGAGGCCACCGGGGAGCTGTTTTTT
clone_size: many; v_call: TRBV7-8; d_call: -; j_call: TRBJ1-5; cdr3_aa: CASSYLNQPQHF; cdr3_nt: TGTGCCAGCAGCTACCTCAATCAGCCCCAGCATTTT
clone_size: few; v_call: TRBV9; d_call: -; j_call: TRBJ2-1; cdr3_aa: CASSEGGRLNEQFF; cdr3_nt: TGTGCCAGCAGCGAGGGAGGCAGACTCAATGAGCAGTTCTTC
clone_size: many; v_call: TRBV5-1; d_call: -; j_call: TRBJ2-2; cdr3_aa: CASSRDSGELFF; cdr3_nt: TGCGCCAGCAGCCGGGATTCCGGGGAGCTGTTTTTT